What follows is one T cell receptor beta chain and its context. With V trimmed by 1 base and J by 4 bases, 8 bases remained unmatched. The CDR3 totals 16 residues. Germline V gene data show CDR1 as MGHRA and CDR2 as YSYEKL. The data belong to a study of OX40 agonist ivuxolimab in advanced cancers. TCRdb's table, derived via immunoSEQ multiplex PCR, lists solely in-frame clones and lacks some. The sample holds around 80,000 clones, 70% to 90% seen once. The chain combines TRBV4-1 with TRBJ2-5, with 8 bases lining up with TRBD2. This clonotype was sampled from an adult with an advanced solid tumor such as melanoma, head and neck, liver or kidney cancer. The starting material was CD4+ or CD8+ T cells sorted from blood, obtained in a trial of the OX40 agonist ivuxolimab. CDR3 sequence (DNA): TGCGCCAGCAGCCAAGGAAGTAGCGGGGTCCTAGAGACCCAGTACTTC. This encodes CASSQGSSGVLETQYF.